The 11 T cell receptor beta chains presented below share a single source sample, sequenced in a study of shared clonotypes between healthy human individuals. The repertoire was sequenced with immunoSEQ multiplex PCR; TCRdb's copy has only in-frame clones and lacks some. The repertoire includes about 1.5 million clones, roughly 96% of them detected once, and 0.95% to 1.5% sits in the top ten. The material sequenced was naive CD4+ T cells sorted from blood. The subset: CD45RA+ positively selected. The receptors derive from a man aged 25-40 years in good health.

The V call is TRBV28, the J call TRBJ2-1, with TRBD2 as a possible D gene (5 bases). The V end lost 2 bases, the J end lost 11 bases, and 13 bases lay between the germline ends. Germline-derived CDR1 and CDR2 are MDHEN and SYDVKM. The CDR3 contains 13 residues. The CDR3 DNA is TGTGCCAGCAGTTTAGTCCGGCTAGCCAAGCAGTTCTTC. Translated, it gives CASSLVRLAKQFF.

On this clone itself: Distinct nucleotide sequences in the sample also encode this CDR3. The chain uses TRBV7-2 and TRBJ1-1; D perhaps matches TRBD1 (5 bases). The CDR3 loop spans 15 amino acids. Germline V gene lookup returns CDR1 SGHTA and CDR2 FQGNSA. Trimming removed 1 base from V and 5 bases from J, with 14 bases in between. CDR3 DNA: TGTGCCAGCAGCTTAGTCTGGGGGGGAGGGACTGAAGCTTTCTTT. Protein product: CASSLVWGGGTEAFF.

V and J are TRBV18 and TRBJ2-1; tentative D call: TRBD1 (6 bases). V lost 1 base, J lost 8 bases, and 9 bases lay in between. The CDR3 runs to 13 residues. In germline, CDR1 is KGHSH, CDR2 LQKENI. CDR3 sequence reads: CASSPQQGYEQFF. CDR3 in DNA: TGTGCCAGCTCACCACAACAGGGTTATGAGCAGTTCTTC. Full variable domain (outside the CDR3, taken from reference TRBV18 and TRBJ2-1): NAGVMQNPRHLVRRRGQEARLRCSPMKGHSHVYWYRQLPEEGLKFMVYLQKENIIDESGMPKERFSAEFPKEGPSILRIQQVVRGDSAAYFCASSPQQGYEQFFGPGTRLTVL.

This rearrangement joins TRBV6-1 to TRBJ2-3; 9 positions agree with TRBD1. This CDR3 has 15 amino acids. Trimming removed 6 bases from V and 1 base from J; junction bases left unmatched: 5. Germline V gene sequence: CDR1 MNHNS, CDR2 SASEGT. The CDR3 loop reads CASRDRGVGTDTQYF. Here the CDR3 DNA reads TGTGCCAGCAGAGACAGGGGGGTTGGCACAGATACGCAGTATTTT.

The chain recombines TRBV6-6 with TRBJ2-2, with TRBD2 matching 11 bases. This CDR3 has 16 residues. With V trimmed by 1 base and J by 7 bases, 5 bases remained unmatched. Germline values: CDR1 MNHNY, CDR2 SVGAGI (reference sequence). This CDR3 is CASSYFSGRAGGELFF. The CDR3 DNA reads TGTGCCAGCAGTTACTTTAGCGGGAGGGCCGGCGGGGAGCTGTTTTTT.

The chain recombines TRBV29-1 with TRBJ2-7; 8 positions agree with TRBD2. CDR1 and CDR2 from the germline V gene are SQVTM and ANQGSEA. The CDR3 spans 13 residues. V shed 5 bases, J shed 3 bases, and the junction held 6 bases outside the gene matches. CDR3 DNA: TGCAGCGTTACGGACGGGACTAGCTACGAGCAGTACTTC. It is translated as CSVTDGTSYEQYF.

V is TRBV7-2 and J is TRBJ2-1, with TRBD2 matching 9 bases. The CDR3 has 15 amino acids. The V gene end was trimmed by 5 bases and the J gene end by 5 bases; junction bases not matched to a gene: 7. Germline assignment: CDR1 SGHTA and CDR2 FQGNSA. CDR3 in amino acids: CASSLRLAVDNEQFF. The CDR3 bases are TGTGCCAGCAGCCTTAGACTAGCGGTGGACAATGAGCAGTTCTTC.

Only one count was recorded for this clone. This chain uses TRBV10-2 with TRBJ1-1; 7 bases match TRBD1. V dropped 8 bases and J dropped 0; count of bases not matched to a gene: 6. The CDR3 sequence is 14 residues long. Germline loops: CDR1 WSHSY, CDR2 SAAADI. In nucleotides, the CDR3 is TGCGCCAGCTTGAGGGACAGTATGAACACTGAAGCTTTCTTT. It codes for CASLRDSMNTEAFF.

This sequence joins TRBV7-6 and TRBJ2-5, with unresolved D. The CDR3 sequence is 14 residues long. V lost 5 bases to trimming and J lost 1 base, with 11 bases between them. Per the germline V gene, CDR1 is SGHVS and CDR2 is FNYEAQ. In DNA, the CDR3 is TGTGCCAGCAGCCAGTCCCCGGTCCAAGAGACCCAGTACTTC. Amino acids: CASSQSPVQETQYF. Together with reference TRBV7-6 and TRBJ2-5, the CDR3 gives the full variable domain: GAGVSQSPRYKVTKRGQDVALRCDPISGHVSLYWYRQALGQGPEFLTYFNYEAQQDKSGLPNDRFSAERPEGSISTLTIQRTEQRDSAMYRCASSQSPVQETQYFGPGTRLLVL.

The CDR3 DNA sequence: TGTGCCAGCAGTGAGGATAATGAGCAGTTCTTC. Its translation: CASSEDNEQFF. The gene calls are TRBV6-6 and TRBJ2-1; D not certain. The V gene's germline CDR1 is MNHNY and CDR2 SVGAGI (reference sequence). CDR3 length: 11 amino acids. Trimming cost V 5 bases and J 7 bases, with 6 bases left between them.

V usage is TRBV7-9 and J usage is TRBJ1-2, with D possibly being TRBD1 (6 bases). Germline V gene sequence: CDR1 SEHNR, CDR2 FQNEAQ (reference sequence). The V end lost 5 bases, the J end lost 8 bases, and 12 bases lay between the germline ends. The CDR3 loop spans 12 amino acids. DNA for the CDR3: TGTGCCAGCAGCGGATCAGGGGCCGGCTACACCTTC. The encoded protein is CASSGSGAGYTF.